The 25 T cell receptor beta chains presented below share a single source sample, sequenced in a study of technical replicates of blood from several donors (TCRdb year 2017). Receptor amplification or capture employed the immunoSEQ multiplex PCR assay. TCRdb retrieved this table from immuneACCESS and kept in-frame rearrangements only. Not all clones are present; in checked studies, unresolved V genes account for under half, and no reason is known for the remainder. A total of some 48,000 clones appear in this sample, 80% to 95% of them only once. The top ten constitute about 3.8% of the sample. Sequenced input: PBMCs. These receptors all come from a human donor in good health. Some clones in this sample may be carry-over from other donors' samples.

The chain combines TRBV2 with TRBJ1-5; 7 nucleotides match TRBD1. The CDR3 runs to 15 residues. The V gene end was trimmed by 4 bases and the J gene end by 8 bases; junction bases not matched to a gene: 11. Looked up from germline, CDR1 is SNHLY and CDR2 is FYNNEI. This CDR3 reads CASSAGQVVGEPQHF. DNA of the CDR3: TGTGCCAGCAGTGCAGGACAGGTGGTGGGCGAGCCCCAGCATTTT. Complete variable domain (other parts from reference TRBV2 and TRBJ1-5): EPEVTQTPSHQVTQMGQEVILRCVPISNHLYFYWYRQILGQKVEFLVSFYNNEISEKSEIFDDQFSVERPDGSNFTLKIRSTKLEDSAMYFCASSAGQVVGEPQHFGDGTRLSIL.

This rearrangement joins TRBV4-2 to TRBJ2-3, with 8 bases fitting TRBD2. This CDR3 is 15 amino acids long. The V and J ends lost 1 base and 3 bases, in that order; junction bases with no gene match: 3. CDR1 is LGHNA and CDR2 is YNFKEQ in the germline V gene. The CDR3 loop is CASSQAGGPTDTQYF. CDR3 DNA: TGTGCCAGCAGCCAAGCGGGAGGGCCGACAGATACGCAGTATTTT.

V usage is TRBV19 and J usage is TRBJ1-6; D not certain. V was shortened by 3 bases and J by 0 bases, with 6 bases between the two germline ends. The CDR3 loop spans 15 amino acids. CDR1 and CDR2 (germline): LNHDA, SQIVND (reference sequence). Here the CDR3 reads CASSILSSYNSPLHF. As DNA, the CDR3 is TGTGCCAGTAGTATTCTCAGCTCCTATAATTCACCCCTCCACTTT.

This rearrangement joins TRBV5-1 to TRBJ2-1, with 12 nucleotides matching TRBD2. The germline gives CDR1 SGHRS, CDR2 YFSETQ. The CDR3 consists of 15 residues. V gave up 4 bases and J gave up 10 bases; unmatched junction bases: 9. The CDR3 loop is CASSPRTSGNQEQFF. CDR3 bases: TGCGCCAGCAGCCCACGGACTAGCGGGAATCAGGAGCAGTTCTTC.

The chain is built from TRBV19 and TRBJ2-3; 8 bases are a match to TRBD2. This CDR3 comprises 15 residues. CDR1 and CDR2 from the germline V gene are LNHDA and SQIVND (reference sequence). The trim removed 7 bases at V and 2 bases at J, leaving 8 bases unmatched. The CDR3 bases are TGTGCCAGTAATGTTGCGGGGGGCTTCACAGATACGCAGTATTTT. Its translation: CASNVAGGFTDTQYF.

V gene TRBV7-3 combines with J gene TRBJ2-1; D uncertain. CDR3 size: 10 residues. V lost 6 bases and J 15 bases, leaving 12 bases between the germline ends. Germline-derived CDR1 and CDR2 are SGHTA and FQGTGA. The CDR3 spells CASRSGLRFF. CDR3 bases: TGTGCCAGCAGATCAGGATTGCGGTTCTTC.

This clone was seen a single time. The V gene is TRBV18, the J gene TRBJ1-6; TRBD1 might be the D (5 bases). This CDR3 comprises 15 residues. V dropped 3 bases and J dropped 7 bases, with 13 bases sitting between them. Germline V gene lookup returns CDR1 KGHSH and CDR2 LQKENI. The CDR3 spells CASSPGPIRNSPLHF. The CDR3 region has the DNA TGTGCCAGCTCACCGGGGCCAATCCGGAATTCACCCCTCCACTTT.

J is TRBJ2-7 and V is TRBV30; 9 bases agree with TRBD2. J lost 1 base, V lost 2 bases, and 3 bases had no gene match. CDR1 is GTSNPN and CDR2 is SVGIG in the germline V gene (reference sequence). The CDR3 has 14 residues. The CDR3 is CAWSPAGGSYEQYF. CDR3 nucleotides: TGTGCCTGGAGTCCAGCGGGAGGATCCTACGAGCAGTACTTC.

This sequence joins TRBV18 and TRBJ2-1; D gene uncertain. Looked up from germline, CDR1 is KGHSH and CDR2 is LQKENI. This CDR3 spans 15 amino acids. Trimming took off 3 bases at V and 8 bases at J, with 17 bases between the two ends. The CDR3 coding sequence is TGTGCCAGCTCACCGGCGCCTAGTGGTATCCATGAGCAGTTCTTC. The encoded protein is CASSPAPSGIHEQFF.

V gene TRBV6-1 combines with J gene TRBJ1-2; 7 bases fit TRBD1. J gave up 1 base and V 4 bases, and 6 bases lay outside the gene matches. Germline lookup yields CDR1 MNHNS and CDR2 SASEGT. This CDR3 is built from 15 residues. CDR3 sequence (DNA): TGTGCCAGCAGTGTCCGACAGGGCCTTAACTATGGCTACACCTTC. It specifies CASSVRQGLNYGYTF.

The J gene is TRBJ1-4, the V gene TRBV4-2, with D maybe TRBD1 (6 bases). The CDR3 length is 16 residues. The ends were cut back, 4 bases at V and 2 bases at J, with 14 bases in the middle. Germline lookup yields CDR1 LGHNA and CDR2 YNFKEQ. Here the CDR3 reads CASSLEGGLTNEKLFF. The CDR3 DNA reads TGTGCCAGCAGCCTAGAGGGGGGGTTGACTAATGAAAAACTGTTTTTT.

This chain uses TRBV6-1 with TRBJ2-1; 7 nucleotides agree with TRBD2. V gave up 4 bases and J gave up 9 bases; unmatched junction bases: 9. The CDR3 is 14 residues long. Germline V gives CDR1 MNHNS, CDR2 SASEGT. CDR3 sequence: CASSGPAGYGEQFF. The CDR3 nucleotides are TGTGCCAGCAGTGGGCCAGCGGGATACGGTGAGCAGTTCTTC.

The chain's CDR3 is CASSLGTGFLGRNYGYTF. CDR3 nucleotides: TGTGCCAGCAGCTTAGGGACAGGGTTTCTTGGTCGGAACTATGGCTACACCTTC. V usage is TRBV7-9 and J usage is TRBJ1-2; 8 positions agree with TRBD1. The CDR3 spans 18 residues. The V segment lost 1 base and the J segment 2 bases; nucleotides outside the gene matches: 12. Germline-derived CDR1 and CDR2 are SEHNR and FQNEAQ (reference sequence).

The V gene is TRBV6-6, the J gene TRBJ2-7, with unresolved D. Germline V CDR1 and CDR2: MNHNY, SVGAGI (reference sequence). V gave up 5 bases and J gave up 7 bases, with 9 bases separating them. The CDR3 contains 11 residues. CDR3 in amino acids: CASSGLLEQYF. As DNA, the CDR3 is TGTGCCAGCAGTGGGCTGTTGGAGCAGTACTTC.

The chain joins TRBV11-2 to TRBJ2-3, with TRBD1 as a possible D gene (5 bases). The length of the CDR3 is 16 residues. V shed 1 base and J shed 2 bases, with 13 bases lying between them. The germline V gene has CDR1 SGHAT and CDR2 FQNNGV. Here the CDR3 reads CASSLGSLGPTDTQYF. The CDR3 DNA sequence: TGTGCCAGCAGCTTAGGATCCCTGGGGCCCACAGATACGCAGTATTTT.

The rearrangement uses TRBV19 and TRBJ2-7; D is uncertain. CDR3 length: 15 amino acids. Trimming stripped 5 bases from V and 1 base from J, with 15 bases between. Germline V gives CDR1 LNHDA, CDR2 SQIVND (reference sequence). CDR3 in amino acids: CASSPVPRVSYEQYF. DNA of the CDR3: TGTGCCAGTAGTCCCGTGCCGAGAGTTTCCTACGAGCAGTACTTC.

This chain links TRBV11-2 with TRBJ2-3; D uncertain. The CDR3 spans 13 residues. Between the trimmed V and J ends, which lost 9 bases and 0 bases, there was a span of 10 bases. CDR1 and CDR2 (germline): SGHAT, FQNNGV. CDR3: CASLQRSTDTQYF. CDR3 DNA: TGTGCCAGTCTTCAGCGAAGCACAGATACGCAGTATTTT.

The chain combines TRBV6-5 with TRBJ1-4, with TRBD1 matching 9 bases. Per germline, CDR1 MNHEY and CDR2 SVGAGI. The CDR3 has 15 residues. Trimming at V came to 5 bases and at J to 6 bases, leaving 7 bases not matched to a gene. The CDR3 bases are TGTGCCAGCAGTCCTAACAGGGGGCAGGATGAAAAACTGTTTTTT. It translates to CASSPNRGQDEKLFF.

The rearrangement links TRBV11-3 to TRBJ1-4; 7 positions agree with TRBD1. The V gene end was trimmed by 7 bases and the J gene end by 5 bases; junction bases not matched to a gene: 7. Germline V gives CDR1 SGHNT, CDR2 YENEEA. The CDR3 extends over 14 amino acids. The CDR3 spells CASTSTGKNEKLFF. In nucleotides, the CDR3 is TGTGCCAGCACCTCGACAGGGAAGAATGAAAAACTGTTTTTT.

The chain joins TRBV11-2 to TRBJ2-1; 10 positions agree with TRBD2. V shed 3 bases, J shed 8 bases, and the junction held 7 bases outside the gene matches. The germline CDR1 and CDR2 sequences are SGHAT and FQNNGV. The CDR3 is made up of 15 amino acids. CDR3 DNA sequence: TGTGCCAGCAGCTTGGAAGCGGGAGGGCACCATGAGCAGTTCTTC. Protein: CASSLEAGGHHEQFF.

The rearrangement uses TRBV5-6 and TRBJ2-1; D may be TRBD1 (5 bases). This CDR3 comprises 17 residues. Per the germline V gene, CDR1 is SGHDT and CDR2 is YYEEEE. V shed 2 bases and J shed 1 base, with 16 bases lying between them. The CDR3 protein is CASSFLGAVSSYNEQFF. CDR3 bases: TGTGCCAGCAGCTTCCTTGGGGCCGTGTCGTCCTACAATGAGCAGTTCTTC.

This sequence joins TRBV7-8 and TRBJ2-7, with TRBD1 identical over 9 bases. The CDR3 spans 14 residues. Germline-derived CDR1 and CDR2 are SGHVS and FQNEAQ. V shed 1 base, J shed 2 bases, and the junction held 0 bases outside the gene matches. CDR3 nucleotides: TGTGCCAGCAGCTTAGGACAGGGGGCCTACGAGCAGTACTTC. Translation gives CASSLGQGAYEQYF.

The chain has TRBV6-4 and TRBJ2-1; TRBD2 matches 9 bases. The germline V gene has CDR1 MRHNA and CDR2 SNTAGT. This CDR3 has 14 residues. Trimming removed 5 bases from V and 8 bases from J; junction bases left unmatched: 7. The CDR3 region has the DNA TGTGCCAGCAGTAGTCTAGCGGGACCCTATGAGCAGTTCTTC. Translation: CASSSLAGPYEQFF.

V is TRBV4-2 and J is TRBJ1-2, with D possibly matching TRBD1 (5 bases). V was shortened by 1 base and J by 4 bases, with 25 bases between the two germline ends. CDR1 is LGHNA and CDR2 is YNFKEQ in the germline V gene. This CDR3 contains 19 residues. The CDR3, as DNA: TGTGCCAGCAGCCAAGTCGGCCTGGTGGCAGGGTCGTTGGTCTATGGCTACACCTTC. Encoded protein: CASSQVGLVAGSLVYGYTF.

This clone appeared once. CDR3 sequence: CASSLAQGKETQYF. DNA for the CDR3: TGTGCCAGCAGCTTAGCCCAGGGGAAAGAGACCCAGTACTTC. The genes are TRBV7-7 and TRBJ2-5, with D maybe TRBD1 (6 bases). V lost 0 bases, J lost 3 bases, and 8 bases lay in between. The CDR3 length is 14 residues. CDR1 and CDR2 (germline): SSHAT, FNYEAQ (reference sequence).